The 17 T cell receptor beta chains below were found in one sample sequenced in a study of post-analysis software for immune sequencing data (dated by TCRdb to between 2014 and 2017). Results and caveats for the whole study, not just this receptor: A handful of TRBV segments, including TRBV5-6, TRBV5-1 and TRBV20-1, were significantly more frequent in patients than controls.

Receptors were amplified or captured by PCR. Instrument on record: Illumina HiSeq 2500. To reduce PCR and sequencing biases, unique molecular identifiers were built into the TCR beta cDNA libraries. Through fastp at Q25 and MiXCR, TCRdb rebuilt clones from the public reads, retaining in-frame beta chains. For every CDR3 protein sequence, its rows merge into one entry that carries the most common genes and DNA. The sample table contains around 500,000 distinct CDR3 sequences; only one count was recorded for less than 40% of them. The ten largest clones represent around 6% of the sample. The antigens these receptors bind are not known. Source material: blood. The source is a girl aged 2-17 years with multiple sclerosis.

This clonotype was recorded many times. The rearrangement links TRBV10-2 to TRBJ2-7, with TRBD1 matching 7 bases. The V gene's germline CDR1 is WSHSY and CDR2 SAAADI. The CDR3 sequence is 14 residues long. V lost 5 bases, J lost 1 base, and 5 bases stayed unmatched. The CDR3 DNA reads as TGCGCCAGCAGTCCCGGGACAGTTTCCTACGAGCAGTACTTC. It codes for CASSPGTVSYEQYF.

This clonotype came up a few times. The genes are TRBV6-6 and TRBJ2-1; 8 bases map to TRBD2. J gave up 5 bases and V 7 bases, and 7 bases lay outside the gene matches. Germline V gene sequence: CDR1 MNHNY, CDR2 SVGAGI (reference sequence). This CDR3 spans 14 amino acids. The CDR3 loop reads CASTELAEDNEQFF. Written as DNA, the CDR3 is TGTGCCAGCACGGAACTAGCGGAGGACAATGAGCAGTTCTTC.

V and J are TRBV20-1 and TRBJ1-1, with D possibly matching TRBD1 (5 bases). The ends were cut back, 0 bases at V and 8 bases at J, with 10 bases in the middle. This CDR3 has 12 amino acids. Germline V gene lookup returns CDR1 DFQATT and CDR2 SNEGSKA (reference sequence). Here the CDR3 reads CSARDEAGEAFF. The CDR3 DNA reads TGCAGTGCTAGAGATGAGGCAGGGGAAGCTTTCTTT.

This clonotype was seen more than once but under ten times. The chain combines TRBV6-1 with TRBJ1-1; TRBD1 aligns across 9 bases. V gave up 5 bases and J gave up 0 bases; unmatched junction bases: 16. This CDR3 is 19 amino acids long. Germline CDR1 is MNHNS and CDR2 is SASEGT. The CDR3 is CASSSRSTGGFRMNTEAFF. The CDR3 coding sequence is TGTGCCAGCAGTAGCCGTTCGACAGGGGGTTTTCGGATGAACACTGAAGCTTTCTTT.

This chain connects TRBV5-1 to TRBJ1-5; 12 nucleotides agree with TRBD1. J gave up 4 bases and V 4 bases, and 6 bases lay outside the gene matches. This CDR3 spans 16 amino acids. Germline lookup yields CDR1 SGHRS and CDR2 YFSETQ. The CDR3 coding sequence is TGCGCCAGCAGCCCGTCGGGACAGGGGGCTAATCAGCCCCAGCATTTT. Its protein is CASSPSGQGANQPQHF.

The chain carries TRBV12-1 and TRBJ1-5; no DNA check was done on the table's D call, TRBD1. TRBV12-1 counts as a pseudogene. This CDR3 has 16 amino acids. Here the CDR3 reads CASSYGTVYSNQPQHF. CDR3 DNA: TGTGCCAGCAGCTACGGGACAGTTTATAGCAATCAGCCCCAGCATTTT.

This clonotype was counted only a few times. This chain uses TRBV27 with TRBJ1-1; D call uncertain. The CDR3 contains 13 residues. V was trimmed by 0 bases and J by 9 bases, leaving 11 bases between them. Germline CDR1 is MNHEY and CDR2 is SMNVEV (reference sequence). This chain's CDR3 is CASSLSQAAKAFF. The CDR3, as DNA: TGTGCCAGCAGTTTATCGCAGGCAGCCAAAGCTTTCTTT.

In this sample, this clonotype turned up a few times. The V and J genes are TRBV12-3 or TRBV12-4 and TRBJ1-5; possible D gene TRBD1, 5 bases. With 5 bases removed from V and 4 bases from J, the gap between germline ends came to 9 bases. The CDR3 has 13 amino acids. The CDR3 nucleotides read TGTGCCAGCAGTGTCAGGGTAAATCAGCCCCAGCATTTT. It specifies CASSVRVNQPQHF.

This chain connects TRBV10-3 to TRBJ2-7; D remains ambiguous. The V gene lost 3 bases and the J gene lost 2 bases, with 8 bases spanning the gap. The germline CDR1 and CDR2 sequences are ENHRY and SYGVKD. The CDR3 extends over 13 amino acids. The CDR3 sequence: CAISEDLTYEQYF. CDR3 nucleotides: TGTGCCATCAGTGAAGACCTAACCTACGAGCAGTACTTC.

The CDR3 reads CASSLNSLNEQFF. CDR3 sequence (DNA): TGTGCCAGCAGTTTAAATAGTCTCAATGAGCAGTTCTTC. The rearrangement links TRBV27 to TRBJ2-1; D is unresolved. This CDR3 region has 13 residues. Deletions cut 2 bases from V and 6 bases from J, with 8 bases between. Per germline, CDR1 MNHEY and CDR2 SMNVEV (reference sequence).

CDR3: CASSLGPGQGETQFF. The DNA for the CDR3 is TGTGCCAGCAGTTTAGGGCCGGGACAGGGGGAGACCCAGTTCTTC. The gene calls are TRBV28 and TRBJ2-1; 11 bases match TRBD1. This CDR3 contains 15 residues. Germline V gene sequence: CDR1 MDHEN, CDR2 SYDVKM. Trimming cost V 2 bases and J 13 bases; bases outside gene matches: 10.

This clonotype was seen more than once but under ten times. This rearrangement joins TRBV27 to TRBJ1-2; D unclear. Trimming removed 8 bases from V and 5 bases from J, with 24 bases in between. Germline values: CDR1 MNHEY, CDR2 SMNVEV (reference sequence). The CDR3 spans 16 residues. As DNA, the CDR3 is TGTGCCAGCGCCACCGTGAGAGACGGGTTTCGGTATGGCTACACCTTC. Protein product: CASATVRDGFRYGYTF.

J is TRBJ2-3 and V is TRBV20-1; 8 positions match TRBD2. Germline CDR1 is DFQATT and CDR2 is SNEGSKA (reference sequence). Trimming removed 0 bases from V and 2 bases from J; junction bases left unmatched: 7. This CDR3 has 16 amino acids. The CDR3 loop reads CSARDRSGDYTDTQYF. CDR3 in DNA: TGCAGTGCTAGAGATCGTAGCGGGGATTACACAGATACGCAGTATTTT.

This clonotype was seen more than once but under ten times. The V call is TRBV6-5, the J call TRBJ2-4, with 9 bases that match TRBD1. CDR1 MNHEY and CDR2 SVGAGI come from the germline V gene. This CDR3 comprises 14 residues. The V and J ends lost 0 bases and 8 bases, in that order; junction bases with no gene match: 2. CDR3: CASSYSQGAYIQYF. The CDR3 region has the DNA TGTGCCAGCAGTTACTCACAGGGGGCTTACATTCAGTACTTC.

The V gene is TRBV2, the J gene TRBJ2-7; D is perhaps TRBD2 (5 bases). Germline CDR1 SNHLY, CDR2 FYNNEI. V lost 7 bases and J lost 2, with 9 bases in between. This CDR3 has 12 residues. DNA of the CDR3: TGTGCCAGCACCGGGATGACCTACGAGCAGTACTTC. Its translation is CASTGMTYEQYF.

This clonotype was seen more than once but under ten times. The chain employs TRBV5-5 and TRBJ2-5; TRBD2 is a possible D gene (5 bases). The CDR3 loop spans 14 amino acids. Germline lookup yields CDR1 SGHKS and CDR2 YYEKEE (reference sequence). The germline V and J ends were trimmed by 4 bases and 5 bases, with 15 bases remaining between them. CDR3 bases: TGTGCCAGCAGCCTGTCTGGACCGGGGGAGACCCAGTACTTC. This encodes CASSLSGPGETQYF.

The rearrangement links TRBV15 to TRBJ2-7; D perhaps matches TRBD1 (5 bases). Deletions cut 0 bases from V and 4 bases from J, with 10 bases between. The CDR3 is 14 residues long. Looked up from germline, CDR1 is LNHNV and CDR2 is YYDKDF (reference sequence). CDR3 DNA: TGTGCCACCAGCAGAGACAGGGTTAATTACGAGCAGTACTTC. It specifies CATSRDRVNYEQYF.